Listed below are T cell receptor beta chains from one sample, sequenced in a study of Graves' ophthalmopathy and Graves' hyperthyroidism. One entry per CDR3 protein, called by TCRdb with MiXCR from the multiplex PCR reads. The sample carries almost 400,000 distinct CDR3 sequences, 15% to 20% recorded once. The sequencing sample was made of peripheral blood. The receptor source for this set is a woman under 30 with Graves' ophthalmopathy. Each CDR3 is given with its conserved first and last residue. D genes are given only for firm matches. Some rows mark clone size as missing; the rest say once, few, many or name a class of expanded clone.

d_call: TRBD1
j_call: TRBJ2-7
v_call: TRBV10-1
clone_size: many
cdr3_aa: CASSSTGTMAYEQYF
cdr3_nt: TGCGCCAGCAGTTCGACAGGGACCATGGCCTACGAGCAGTACTTC

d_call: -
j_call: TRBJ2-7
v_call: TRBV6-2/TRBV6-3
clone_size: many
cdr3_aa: CASSYSTSGAPYEQYF
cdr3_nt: TGTGCCAGCAGTTACTCGACATCGGGGGCCCCCTACGAGCAGTACTTC

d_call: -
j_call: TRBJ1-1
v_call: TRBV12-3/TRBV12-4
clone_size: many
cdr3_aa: CASRRGSPEAFF
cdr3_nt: TGTGCCAGTAGAAGAGGGTCCCCTGAAGCTTTCTTT

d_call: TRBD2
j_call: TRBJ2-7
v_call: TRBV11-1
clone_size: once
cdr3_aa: CASSLDGTRKTYEQYF
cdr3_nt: TGTGCCAGCAGCTTAGATGGGACTAGAAAAACCTACGAGCAGTACTTC

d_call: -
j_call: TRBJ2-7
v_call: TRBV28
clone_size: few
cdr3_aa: CASSLSAYFNEQYF
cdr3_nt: TGTGCCAGCAGTTTATCCGCTTACTTCAACGAGCAGTACTTC

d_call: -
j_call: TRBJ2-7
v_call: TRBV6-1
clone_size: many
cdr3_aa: CASSERPFRESGPTYEQYF
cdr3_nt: TGTGCCAGCAGTGAAAGGCCCTTCCGAGAAAGCGGCCCTACCTACGAGCAGTACTTC

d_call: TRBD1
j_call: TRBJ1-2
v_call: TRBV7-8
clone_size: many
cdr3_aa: CASSSRTGAPDRGYTF
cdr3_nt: TGTGCCAGCAGCTCCCGGACAGGGGCCCCTGACAGGGGCTACACCTTC

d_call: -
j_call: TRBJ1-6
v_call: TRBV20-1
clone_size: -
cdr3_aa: CSANREHLSSPLHF
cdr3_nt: TGCAGTGCCAACCGGGAACACCTCTCTTCACCCCTCCACTTT

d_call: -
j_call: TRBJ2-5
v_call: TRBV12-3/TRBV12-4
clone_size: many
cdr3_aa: CASSLNWETQYF
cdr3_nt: TGTGCCAGCAGCCTGAACTGGGAGACCCAGTACTTC

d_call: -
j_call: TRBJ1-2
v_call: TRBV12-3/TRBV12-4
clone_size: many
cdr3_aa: CASSLGRVHGYTF
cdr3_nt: TGTGCCAGCAGTTTGGGGAGGGTCCATGGCTACACCTTC

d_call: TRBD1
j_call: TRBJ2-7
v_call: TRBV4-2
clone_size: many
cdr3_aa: CANSQAQGGADSLEQYF
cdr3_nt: TGTGCCAACAGCCAAGCACAAGGGGGCGCGGACTCCCTTGAGCAGTACTTC

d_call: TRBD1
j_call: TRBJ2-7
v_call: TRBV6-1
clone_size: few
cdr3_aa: CASRETGDEQYF
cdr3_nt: TGTGCCAGCAGGGAAACAGGGGACGAGCAGTACTTC

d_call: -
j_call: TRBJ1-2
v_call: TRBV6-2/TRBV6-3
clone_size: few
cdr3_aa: CASRSGTENYGYTF
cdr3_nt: TGTGCCAGCAGGAGCGGGACGGAGAACTATGGCTACACCTTC

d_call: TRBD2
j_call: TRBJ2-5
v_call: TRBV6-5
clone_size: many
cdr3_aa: CASSYRGLAGGYQETQYF
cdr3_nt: TGTGCCAGCAGTTACAGAGGGCTAGCGGGGGGCTACCAAGAGACCCAGTACTTC

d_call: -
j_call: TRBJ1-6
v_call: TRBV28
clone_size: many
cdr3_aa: CASRPIKDIIKPLHF
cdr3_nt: TGTGCCAGCAGACCCATCAAGGATATCATTAAACCCCTCCACTTT

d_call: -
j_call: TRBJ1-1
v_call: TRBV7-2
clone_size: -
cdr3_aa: CASSLASGTEAFF
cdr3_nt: TGTGCCAGCAGCTTAGCGTCCGGGACTGAAGCTTTCTTT

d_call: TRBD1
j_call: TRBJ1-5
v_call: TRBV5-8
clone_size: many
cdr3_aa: CASSYRGLQPQHF
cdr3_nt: TGTGCCAGCAGCTACAGGGGACTCCAGCCCCAGCATTTT

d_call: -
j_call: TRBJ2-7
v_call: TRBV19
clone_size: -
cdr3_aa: CASSSSPIITYEQYF
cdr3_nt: TGTGCCAGTAGTTCGTCCCCTATAATCACCTACGAGCAGTACTTC

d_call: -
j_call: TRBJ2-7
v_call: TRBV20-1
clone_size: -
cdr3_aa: CSVGGGRFEQYF
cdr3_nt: TGCAGTGTGGGAGGTGGCAGATTCGAGCAGTACTTC

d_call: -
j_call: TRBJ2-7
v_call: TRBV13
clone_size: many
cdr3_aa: CASSFNLDSHKYF
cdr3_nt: TGTGCCAGCAGCTTCAACCTTGACAGCCACAAGTACTTC

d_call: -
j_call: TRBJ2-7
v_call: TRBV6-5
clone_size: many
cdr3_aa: CASRQQGNSYEQYF
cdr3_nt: TGTGCCAGCAGACAACAGGGAAACTCCTACGAGCAGTACTTC

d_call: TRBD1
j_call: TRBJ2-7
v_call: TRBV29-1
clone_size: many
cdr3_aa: CSVLGQGTLSYEQYF
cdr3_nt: TGCAGCGTCCTGGGACAGGGAACTTTATCCTACGAGCAGTACTTC

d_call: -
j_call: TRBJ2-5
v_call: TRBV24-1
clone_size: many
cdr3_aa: CATSDHGTPSEETQYF
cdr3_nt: TGTGCCACCAGTGATCATGGGACCCCGTCGGAGGAGACCCAGTACTTC

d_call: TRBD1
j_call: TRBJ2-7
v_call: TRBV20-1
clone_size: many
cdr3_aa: CSGLAFPGQVGGGAYEQYF
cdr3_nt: TGCAGTGGGCTAGCCTTCCCGGGACAGGTAGGAGGGGGTGCCTACGAGCAGTACTTC

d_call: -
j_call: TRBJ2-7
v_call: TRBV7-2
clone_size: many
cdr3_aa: CASSLEGGRAEQYF
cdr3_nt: TGTGCCAGCAGCTTAGAGGGGGGAAGAGCCGAGCAGTACTTC

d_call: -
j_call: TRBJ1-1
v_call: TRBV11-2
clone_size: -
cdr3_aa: CASSLGGRAGGTEAFF
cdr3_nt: TGTGCCAGCAGCTTAGGGGGGCGGGCCGGGGGCACTGAAGCTTTCTTT

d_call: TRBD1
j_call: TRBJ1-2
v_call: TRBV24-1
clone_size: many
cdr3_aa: CATSDPTGNYGYTF
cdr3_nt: TGTGCCACCAGTGACCCGACAGGGAACTATGGCTACACCTTC